The 2 T cell receptor beta chains presented below share a single source sample, sequenced in a study of post-analysis software for immune sequencing data. Findings and caveats of the study: The study found TRBV5-6, TRBV5-1 and TRBV20-1 among roughly 5 TRBV segments more frequent in patients than controls.

These receptors are not linked to any known antigen. Unique molecular identifiers were present in the TCR beta cDNA libraries. TCRdb re-analysed the PCR reads in MiXCR, keeping a single row per CDR3 protein. The sample lists approximately 630,000 distinct CDR3 sequences, roughly three fifths occurring once. Source material: blood. The source of these receptors is a girl aged 2 to 9 with multiple sclerosis.

The chain has TRBV5-1 and TRBJ1-1; TRBD1 matches at 7 bases. The germline V gene has CDR1 SGHRS and CDR2 YFSETQ. The junction had 6 bases not matched to a gene; V was cut back by 3 bases and J by 4 bases. CDR3 size: 14 residues. CDR3 bases: TGCGCCAGCAGCTCTGAGACAGGGTCCACTGAAGCTTTCTTT. It translates to CASSSETGSTEAFF.

V and J are TRBV27 and TRBJ1-5; 8 bases agree with TRBD1. Germline assignment: CDR1 MNHEY and CDR2 SMNVEV (reference sequence). The CDR3 consists of 15 residues. Germline trimming cut 5 bases from V and 2 bases from J; bases unmatched to any gene: 5. The CDR3 coding sequence is TGTGCCAGCAGTCCACTGACAGGGGGCAATCAGCCCCAGCATTTT. It translates to CASSPLTGGNQPQHF.